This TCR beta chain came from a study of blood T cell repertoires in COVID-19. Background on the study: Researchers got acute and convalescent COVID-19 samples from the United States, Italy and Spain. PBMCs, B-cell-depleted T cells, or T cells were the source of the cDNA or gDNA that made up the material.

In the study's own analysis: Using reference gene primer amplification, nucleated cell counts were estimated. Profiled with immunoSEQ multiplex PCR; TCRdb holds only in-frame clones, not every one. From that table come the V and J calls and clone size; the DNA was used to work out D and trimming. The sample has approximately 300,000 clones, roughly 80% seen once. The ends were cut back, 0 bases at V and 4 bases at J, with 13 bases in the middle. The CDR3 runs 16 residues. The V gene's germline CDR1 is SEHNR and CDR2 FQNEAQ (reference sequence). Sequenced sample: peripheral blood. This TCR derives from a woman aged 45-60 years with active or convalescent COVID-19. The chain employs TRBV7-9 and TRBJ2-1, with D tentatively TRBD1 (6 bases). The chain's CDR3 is CASSLARRGGYNEQFF. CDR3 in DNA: TGTGCCAGCAGCTTAGCAAGGAGAGGGGGTTACAATGAGCAGTTCTTC.